This T cell receptor (beta chain) was obtained from a study of OX40 agonist ivuxolimab in advanced cancers. The CDR3 spans 15 residues. V lost 0 bases and J lost 4; bases outside the gene matches: 6. CDR1 is SGHNT, CDR2 YYREEE, per germline (reference sequence). In the case of this clone: The antigen remains undetermined.

Overall study results and limits: Among some nonresponders, normalized T-cell clonal expansion was also low. CD4+ and CD8+ blood T cells expanded clonally by week 6 at 0.1 to 3.0 mg/kg.

TCRdb keeps only in-frame clones here, not all; method: immunoSEQ multiplex PCR. There are tens of thousands of clones in the sample; roughly 90% occur only once, and 1% to 1.3% lies in the top ten. The V and J genes are TRBV5-4 and TRBJ1-2, with 7 bases lining up with TRBD1. This sample comprised CD4+ or CD8+ T cells sorted from blood, obtained in a trial of the OX40 agonist ivuxolimab. The TCR comes from an adult with an advanced solid tumor such as melanoma, head and neck, liver or kidney cancer. CDR3 DNA sequence: TGTGCCAGCAGCTTGGATATAGGGGGCGTCTATGGCTACACCTTC. It codes for CASSLDIGGVYGYTF.